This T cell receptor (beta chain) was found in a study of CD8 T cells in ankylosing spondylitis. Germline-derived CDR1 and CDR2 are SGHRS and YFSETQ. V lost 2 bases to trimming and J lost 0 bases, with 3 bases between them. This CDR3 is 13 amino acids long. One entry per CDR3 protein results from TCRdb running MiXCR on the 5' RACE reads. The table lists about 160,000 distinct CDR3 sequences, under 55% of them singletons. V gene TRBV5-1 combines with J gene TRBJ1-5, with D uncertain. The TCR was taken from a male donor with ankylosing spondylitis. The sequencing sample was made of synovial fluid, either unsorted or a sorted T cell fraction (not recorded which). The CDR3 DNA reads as TGCGCCAGCAGCTTACCTAGCAATCAGCCCCAGCATTTT. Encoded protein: CASSLPSNQPQHF.